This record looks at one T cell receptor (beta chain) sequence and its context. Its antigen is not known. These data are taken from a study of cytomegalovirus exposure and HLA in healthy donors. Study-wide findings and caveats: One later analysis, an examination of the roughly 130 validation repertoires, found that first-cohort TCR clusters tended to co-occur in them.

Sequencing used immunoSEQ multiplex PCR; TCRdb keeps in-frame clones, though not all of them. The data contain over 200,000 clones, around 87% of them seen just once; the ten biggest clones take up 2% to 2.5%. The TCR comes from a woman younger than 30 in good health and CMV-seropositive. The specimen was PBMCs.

This CDR3 is CASSQTGLAGSIEQYF. CDR3 nucleotide sequence: TGTGCCAGCAGCCAAACTGGACTAGCGGGATCTATCGAGCAGTACTTC. This sequence joins TRBV14 and TRBJ2-7; TRBD2 matches 12 bases. J gave up 6 bases and V 2 bases, and 8 bases lay outside the gene matches. CDR3 length: 16 residues. CDR1 SGHDN and CDR2 FVKESK come from the germline V gene.